The T cell receptor (beta chain) described here comes from a study of T-cell memory formation after mild COVID-19. General study points: Day 15 to 85 contracting clones showed balanced CD4/CD8; later expanders leaned CD4+.

This clonotype was detected a few times. The antigen is unknown. V lost 3 bases, J lost 8 bases, and 8 bases lay in between. This CDR3 has 13 amino acids. CDR1 is MNHEY and CDR2 is SMNVEV in the germline V gene (reference sequence). One entry per CDR3 protein, called by TCRdb with MiXCR from the 5' RACE reads. The profile shows fewer than 350,000 distinct CDR3 sequences, more than 15% of them singletons. Sequenced material: PBMCs or a T cell subset sorted from them (not recorded which). This receptor was obtained from a man younger than 35 who had mild COVID-19 (a few samples of this study predate the infection). Cell type and time point are not known. The V gene is TRBV27, the J gene TRBJ1-6; D remains ambiguous. CDR3 sequence reads: CASSFNLDSPLHF. DNA of the CDR3: TGTGCCAGCAGTTTCAACTTAGATTCACCCCTCCACTTT.